These 27 T cell receptor beta chains were sequenced from one sample in a study of blood T cell repertoires in COVID-19. Clones were sequenced by immunoSEQ multiplex PCR, and TCRdb holds only the in-frame ones, with some missing. In the table there are some 97,000 clones, 90% to 95% of which are singletons. Sequencing used peripheral blood. These receptors were taken from a man between 60 and 75 years old with acute or convalescent COVID-19.

This clone was observed a single time. This sequence joins TRBV7-2 and TRBJ1-4; perhaps TRBD1 as D (6 bases). The V and J ends lost 5 bases and 8 bases respectively, with 18 bases between them. CDR3 length: 15 amino acids. The germline V gene has CDR1 SGHTA and CDR2 FQGNSA. CDR3: CASSPRAGAGEKLFF. The DNA of the CDR3 is TGTGCCAGCAGCCCCCGGGCGGGGGCGGGGGAAAAACTGTTTTTT. Using reference TRBV7-2 and TRBJ1-4 for the parts outside the CDR3, the full variable domain is GAGVSQSPSNKVTEKGKDVELRCDPISGHTALYWYRQSLGQGLEFLIYFQGNSAPDKSGLPSDRFSAERTGGSVSTLTIQRTQQEDSAVYLCASSPRAGAGEKLFFGSGTQLSVL.

The chain couples TRBV5-1 to TRBJ2-1; perhaps TRBD1 as D (6 bases). V lost 4 bases, J lost 3 bases, and 11 bases lay in between. Germline CDR1 and CDR2: SGHRS and YFSETQ. The CDR3 runs 14 residues. The CDR3 loop reads CASSLGQFYNEQFF. For the CDR3, the DNA is TGCGCCAGCAGCCTAGGACAGTTCTACAATGAGCAGTTCTTC.

CDR3 sequence (DNA): TGTGCCAGCAGTCCTTCGACGGCGGCAAAACTGTTTTTT. Amino acid sequence: CASSPSTAAKLFF. The V call is TRBV6-5, the J call TRBJ1-4; D gene uncertain. Looked up from germline, CDR1 is MNHEY and CDR2 is SVGAGI. V was trimmed by 5 bases and J by 10 bases, leaving 14 bases between them. This CDR3 comprises 13 residues.

The rearrangement joins TRBV12-3 or TRBV12-4 to TRBJ1-1; 7 nucleotides align to TRBD1. The CDR3 is 12 amino acids. The ends lost 6 bases at V and 11 bases at J; junction bases unmatched: 9. CDR3 loop: CASSPQQGRAFF. CDR3 DNA: TGTGCCAGCAGCCCCCAACAGGGGCGGGCTTTCTTT.

About this clone: The sample carries other DNA sequences with the same CDR3. This chain joins TRBV19 and TRBJ1-1; D is unclear. Trimming stripped 5 bases from V and 1 base from J, with 8 bases between. The CDR3 covers 13 residues. Germline-derived CDR1 and CDR2 are LNHDA and SQIVND (reference sequence). CDR3 loop: CASSGRRNTEAFF. The CDR3 DNA reads TGTGCCAGTAGTGGCCGAAGGAACACTGAAGCTTTCTTT.

The CDR3 reads CASSQAQGYEQYV. CDR3 DNA sequence: TGCGCCAGCAGCCAAGCACAGGGCTACGAGCAGTACGTC. The chain links TRBV4-1 to TRBJ2-7, with a tentative D call TRBD1 (6 bases). The ends were cut back, 1 base at V and 3 bases at J, with 7 bases in the middle. The CDR3 contains 13 residues. CDR1 is MGHRA, CDR2 YSYEKL, per germline.

CDR3 in DNA: TGTGCCAGCAGCTTCCCCCGGGACAGGTTGAACACCGGGGAGCTGTTTTTT. Its protein is CASSFPRDRLNTGELFF. The chain joins TRBV11-2 to TRBJ2-2; 8 bases align to TRBD1. This CDR3 has 17 amino acids. Germline CDR1 is SGHAT and CDR2 is FQNNGV. The V segment lost 3 bases and the J segment 1 base; nucleotides outside the gene matches: 7.

This rearrangement joins TRBV6-5 to TRBJ2-3, with D perhaps matching TRBD1 (6 bases). Trimming took off 6 bases at V and 0 bases at J, with 13 bases between the two ends. Germline CDR1 MNHEY, CDR2 SVGAGI. This CDR3 is 15 amino acids long. CDR3 nucleotides: TGTGCCAGCAGGCACGCTGGGACAAGCACAGATACGCAGTATTTT. Translating it yields CASRHAGTSTDTQYF.

The rearrangement links TRBV7-3 to TRBJ1-1; D is unclear. In germline, CDR1 is SGHTA, CDR2 FQGTGA. V lost 2 bases and J lost 3, with 7 bases in between. The CDR3 is 13 amino acids. The CDR3 here is CASSLSGDTEAFF. The CDR3 bases are TGTGCCAGCAGCTTATCGGGAGACACTGAAGCTTTCTTT. Looking up the rest from reference TRBV7-3 and TRBJ1-1 gives the full variable domain: GAGVSQTPSNKVTEKGKYVELRCDPISGHTALYWYRQSLGQGPEFLIYFQGTGAADDSGLPNDRFFAVRPEGSVSTLKIQRTERGDSAVYLCASSLSGDTEAFFGQGTRLTVV.

This clone was observed a handful of times. This chain links TRBV28 with TRBJ2-1; D call uncertain. There are 18 residues in the CDR3. Trimming shortened V by 1 base and J by 4 bases, and 20 bases separated the two germline ends. The germline gives CDR1 MDHEN, CDR2 SYDVKM. CDR3 sequence: CASSLSPTLWAEYNEQFF. For the CDR3, the DNA is TGTGCCAGCAGTTTATCGCCAACCCTATGGGCTGAATACAATGAGCAGTTCTTC.

This clone was seen once. The genes are TRBV27 and TRBJ2-1, with 7 positions matching TRBD2. The junction had 14 bases not matched to a gene; V was cut back by 6 bases and J by 9 bases. The length of the CDR3 is 15 residues. Germline V lookup: CDR1 MNHEY, CDR2 SMNVEV (reference sequence). The CDR3, as DNA: TGTGCCAGCAGGCAACGGGGGGTCCTAGTTAGTGAGCAGTTCTTC. Encoded protein: CASRQRGVLVSEQFF.

This chain joins TRBV5-1 and TRBJ2-2; TRBD1 matches 9 bases. The germline gives CDR1 SGHRS, CDR2 YFSETQ. The V segment lost 1 base and the J segment 1 base; nucleotides outside the gene matches: 5. The CDR3 contains 17 residues. Here the CDR3 DNA reads TGCGCCAGCAGCTTGTATTCGGGACAGGGGAACACCGGGGAGCTGTTTTTT. The encoded protein is CASSLYSGQGNTGELFF.

V gene TRBV5-4 combines with J gene TRBJ1-6, with 8 bases fitting TRBD1. In germline, CDR1 is SGHNT, CDR2 YYREEE (reference sequence). J gave up 4 bases and V 0 bases, and 9 bases lay outside the gene matches. The CDR3 is made up of 18 amino acids. The CDR3 region has the DNA TGTGCCAGCAGCTTGGCGGGGGCAGGGGGCGCTTATAATTCACCCCTCCACTTT. This translates into CASSLAGAGGAYNSPLHF.

The rearrangement links TRBV7-9 to TRBJ2-5; 11 positions match TRBD1. Germline V lookup: CDR1 SEHNR, CDR2 FQNEAQ (reference sequence). Trimming cost V 4 bases and J 3 bases; bases outside gene matches: 4. This CDR3 contains 15 residues. CDR3 in DNA: TGTGCCAGCAGCTCTCCGGGACAGGGGGAAGAGACCCAGTACTTC. Translation gives CASSSPGQGEETQYF.

The rearrangement links TRBV6-5 to TRBJ1-5, with 7 bases aligning to TRBD1. Germline V gives CDR1 MNHEY, CDR2 SVGAGI. The ends lost 6 bases at V and 5 bases at J; junction bases unmatched: 4. The CDR3 consists of 13 residues. The CDR3 sequence: CASRLQGYQPQHF. The CDR3, as DNA: TGTGCCAGCAGGTTACAGGGGTATCAGCCCCAGCATTTT.

About this clone itself: Other DNA sequences within the sample encode an identical CDR3. The chain carries TRBV12-3 or TRBV12-4 and TRBJ1-5; D uncertain. The CDR3 is made up of 12 amino acids. Trimming cost V 3 bases and J 2 bases, with 2 bases left between them. The CDR3 loop is CASSFGNQPQHF. CDR3 coding DNA: TGTGCCAGCAGTTTCGGCAATCAGCCCCAGCATTTT.

This chain's CDR3 is CASSSLEGTSNSPLHF. The CDR3 nucleotides read TGTGCCAGCAGTTCACTCGAAGGGACATCCAATTCACCCCTCCACTTT. V and J are TRBV28 and TRBJ1-6; perhaps TRBD1 as D (6 bases). CDR1 MDHEN and CDR2 SYDVKM come from the germline V gene. V gave up 4 bases and J gave up 7 bases, with 17 bases separating them. This CDR3 has 16 amino acids.

The chain couples TRBV24-1 to TRBJ1-2; 8 bases agree with TRBD1. This CDR3 contains 15 residues. Trimming at V came to 1 base and at J to 3 bases, leaving 3 bases not matched to a gene. The germline V gene has CDR1 KGHDR and CDR2 SFDVKD. In nucleotides, the CDR3 is TGTGCCACCAGTGATTTCAGGGGGCAGGACTATGGCTACACCTTC. This codes for CATSDFRGQDYGYTF.

The chain uses TRBV12-3 or TRBV12-4 and TRBJ1-5, with a possible D match to TRBD1 (5 bases). The CDR3 has 13 residues. Trimming pared 7 bases from V and 6 bases from J, leaving 13 bases between. The CDR3 region is CASTRGEVQPQHF. The CDR3 DNA reads as TGTGCCAGCACCCGGGGGGAGGTTCAGCCCCAGCATTTT.

The rearrangement joins TRBV27 to TRBJ1-4; perhaps TRBD1 as D (6 bases). The CDR3 loop spans 14 amino acids. V gave up 3 bases and J gave up 7 bases, with 12 bases separating them. Germline V gene data show CDR1 as MNHEY and CDR2 as SMNVEV (reference sequence). The CDR3 spells CASSLSRGGEKLFF. Written as DNA, the CDR3 is TGTGCCAGCAGTTTGTCAAGGGGGGGTGAAAAACTGTTTTTT.

J is TRBJ1-5 and V is TRBV20-1, with a tentative D call TRBD1 (5 bases). The germline V gene encodes CDR1 DFQATT and CDR2 SNEGSKA (reference sequence). With 3 bases removed from V and 10 bases from J, the gap between germline ends came to 19 bases. The CDR3 is made up of 14 amino acids. Written as DNA, the CDR3 is TGCAGTGCTAGTTTCGGCGGGGAGCGGGACCCCCAGCATTTT. Translated, it gives CSASFGGERDPQHF.

The J gene is TRBJ2-2, the V gene TRBV11-2; D may be TRBD2 (6 bases). Trimming stripped 1 base from V and 7 bases from J, with 13 bases between. This CDR3 comprises 15 residues. Germline V gene data show CDR1 as SGHAT and CDR2 as FQNNGV. This CDR3 is CASSLAGTGVGELFF. Here the CDR3 DNA reads TGTGCCAGCAGCTTAGCAGGGACTGGGGTCGGGGAGCTGTTTTTT.

This chain joins TRBV9 and TRBJ2-3; 7 nucleotides agree with TRBD2. This CDR3 contains 15 residues. Germline V lookup: CDR1 SGDLS, CDR2 YYNGEE. V shed 4 bases, J shed 4 bases, and the junction held 9 bases outside the gene matches. CDR3 nucleotides: TGTGCCAGCAGCCGAGGGAGCGGGGTCGCAGATACGCAGTATTTT. Its protein is CASSRGSGVADTQYF.

J is TRBJ2-2 and V is TRBV28; D unclear. CDR1 and CDR2 (germline): MDHEN, SYDVKM. With 5 bases removed from V and 6 bases from J, the gap between germline ends came to 7 bases. The length of the CDR3 is 12 residues. The CDR3 DNA reads as TGTGCCAGCAGTCCGGTCGCCGGGGAGCTGTTTTTT. This gives the protein CASSPVAGELFF.

V is TRBV5-4 and J is TRBJ1-5, with 12 positions matching TRBD1. The CDR3 contains 18 residues. Germline assignment: CDR1 SGHNT and CDR2 YYREEE (reference sequence). V trimming: 0 bases; J trimming: 2 bases; junction bases outside the gene matches: 6. The DNA of the CDR3 is TGTGCCAGCAGCTTGGGGGGGACAGGGGGCCCGGGCAATCAGCCCCAGCATTTT. The encoded protein is CASSLGGTGGPGNQPQHF.

The chain joins TRBV6-1 to TRBJ1-6; 7 positions agree with TRBD1. This CDR3 spans 14 amino acids. The V and J ends lost 0 bases and 10 bases, in that order; junction bases with no gene match: 3. Germline CDR1 is MNHNS and CDR2 is SASEGT. The CDR3 coding sequence is TGTGCCAGCAGTGAAGCAGACAGGGAATCACCCCTCCACTTT. This encodes CASSEADRESPLHF.

The chain carries TRBV2 and TRBJ1-6; TRBD1 matches 7 bases. Germline V gene sequence: CDR1 SNHLY, CDR2 FYNNEI. This CDR3 region has 13 residues. After removal of 2 bases from V and 9 bases from J, the junction contained 1 base not matched to a gene. The chain's CDR3 is CASSEQGGSPLHF. For the CDR3, the DNA is TGTGCCAGCAGTGAACAGGGGGGTTCACCCCTCCACTTT.